Below, one T cell receptor (beta chain) is given with its context. Its antigen is unknown. This sample stems from a study of OX40 agonist ivuxolimab in advanced cancers. Study in general: Dose-escalation patients had hepatocellular carcinoma, melanoma, renal cell or head and neck cancer.

General observations from the study: In the 0.1 to 3.0 mg/kg range, CD4+ and CD8+ blood T cells had expanded clonally by week 6.

Repertoires were generated with immunoSEQ multiplex PCR, while TCRdb's copy carries only in-frame clones and drops some. The sample has around 20,000 clones; about 79% are singletons. This CDR3 is built from 14 residues. From germline, CDR1 is MDHEN and CDR2 SYDVKM. V was trimmed by 6 bases and J by 5 bases, leaving 16 bases between them. The TCR originated in an adult with an advanced solid tumor such as melanoma, head and neck, liver or kidney cancer. This chain uses TRBV28 with TRBJ1-1, with D hard to call. Material: CD4+ or CD8+ T cells sorted from blood, obtained in a trial of the OX40 agonist ivuxolimab. CDR3 bases: TGTGCCAGCAGAGTTTTCCAAGAGGCAACTGAAGCTTTCTTT. Translating gives CASRVFQEATEAFF. The entire variable domain, with the rest obtained from reference TRBV28 and TRBJ1-1, is as follows: DVKVTQSSRYLVKRTGEKVFLECVQDMDHENMFWYRQDPGLGLRLIYFSYDVKMKEKGDIPEGYSVSREKKERFSLILESASTNQTSMYLCASRVFQEATEAFFGQGTRLTVV.